This note documents a single TCR beta chain sequence. Its target is unknown. Triplicates of 300,000 cells were sorted from each CD8+ T cell subset. The libraries of TRB cDNA were prepared using 5' RACE with UMI labels. TCRdb re-called the 5' RACE reads and gives one entry per CDR3 protein, without DNA. This listing includes fewer than 55,000 distinct CDR3 sequences. The data derive from a study of CXCR3-negative and CXCR3-positive naive CD8 T cells. Study results and caveats: TCR strength was inferred from TRB CDR3 properties, while surface CD5 was comparable between naive subsets. Naive cells that were CXCR3-negative or CXCR3-positive used TRBV-TRBJ genes alike, while memory cells diverged.

The sample was naive CXCR3- CD8+ T cells from blood. Subset in this sample: CD45RO-CCR7+CD27+CD95- naive CD8+ T cells lacking CXCR3 (TNR3-). This TCR came from a human donor in good health. Some clones in this sample may be carry-over from other donors' samples.

CDR3 region: CASSQSPGQRETQYF. The chain couples TRBV4-1 to TRBJ2-5; no DNA is available, so the TRBD1 call from TCRdb remains unchecked. Germline V gives CDR1 MGHRA, CDR2 YSYEKL. The CDR3 has 15 residues.